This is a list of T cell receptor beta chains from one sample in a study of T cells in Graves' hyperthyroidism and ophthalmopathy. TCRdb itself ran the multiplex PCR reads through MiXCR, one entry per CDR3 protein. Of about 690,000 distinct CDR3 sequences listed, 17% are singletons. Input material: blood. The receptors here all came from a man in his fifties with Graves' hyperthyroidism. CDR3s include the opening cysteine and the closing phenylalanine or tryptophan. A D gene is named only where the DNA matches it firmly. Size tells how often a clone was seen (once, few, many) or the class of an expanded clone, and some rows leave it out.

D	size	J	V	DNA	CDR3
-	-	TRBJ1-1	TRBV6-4	TGTGCCAGCAAAGTCCAGGGGACTGAAGCTTTCTTT	CASKVQGTEAFF
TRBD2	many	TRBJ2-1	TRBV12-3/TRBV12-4	TGTGCCAGCAGTTTAGGTATGTTAGGACTAGCGGGAGACAATGAGCAGTTCTTC	CASSLGMLGLAGDNEQFF
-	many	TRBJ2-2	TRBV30	TGTGCCTGGAGTAAGGGCGACACCGGGGAGCTGTTTTTT	CAWSKGDTGELFF
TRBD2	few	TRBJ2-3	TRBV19	TGTGCCAGTAGCGTACCCTCAGCGGGAGGTTTAGATACGCAGTATTTT	CASSVPSAGGLDTQYF
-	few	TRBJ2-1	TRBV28	TGTGCCAGCAGTCGGGGCAGGGGTCATTACAATGAGCAGTTCTTC	CASSRGRGHYNEQFF
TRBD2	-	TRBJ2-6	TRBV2	TGTGCCAGCAGTGGTCGGACTAGCGGATACTCTGGGGCCAACGTCCTGACTTTC	CASSGRTSGYSGANVLTF
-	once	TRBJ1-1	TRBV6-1	TGTGCCACTCTCCTACCGGGGACCACTGAAGCTTTCTTT	CATLLPGTTEAFF
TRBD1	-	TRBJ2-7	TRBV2	TGTGCCAGCAGTGAAAGTAGTAGGGACAGGGGACCCTACGAGCAGTACTTC	CASSESSRDRGPYEQYF
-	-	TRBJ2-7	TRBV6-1	TGTGCCAGCAATTACGATCGATCATCCTACGAGCAGTACTTC	CASNYDRSSYEQYF
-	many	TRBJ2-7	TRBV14	TGTGCCAGCAGCCAAAATAACTACGAGCAGTACTTC	CASSQNNYEQYF
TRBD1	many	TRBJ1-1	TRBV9	TGTGCCAGCAGCGTCCGGGACAGGATGAACACTGAAGCTTTCTTT	CASSVRDRMNTEAFF
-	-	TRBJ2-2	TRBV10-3	TGTGCCATCAGTGACGTTCCGGGACTCTCGGATAAACCGAACACCGGGGAGCTGTTTTTT	CAISDVPGLSDKPNTGELFF
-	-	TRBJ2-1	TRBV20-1	TGCAGTGCTAACCAGCGGATTGAGCAGTTCTTC	CSANQRIEQFF
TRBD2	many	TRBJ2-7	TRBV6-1	TGTGCCAGCAGCGCTCTTAGCGGGGGGCAGGACGAGCAGTACTTC	CASSALSGGQDEQYF
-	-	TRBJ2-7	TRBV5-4	TGTGCCAGCAGCTTGGCGCCCACAGGGTTGGCCTACGAGCAGTACTTC	CASSLAPTGLAYEQYF
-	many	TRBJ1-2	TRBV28	TGTGCCAGCAGTTTACGGGGTTCTGGCTACACCTTC	CASSLRGSGYTF
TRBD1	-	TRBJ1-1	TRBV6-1	TGTGCCAGCAGGCGCCCGGGACAGGGGGCAGTGAACACTGAAGCTTTCTTT	CASRRPGQGAVNTEAFF
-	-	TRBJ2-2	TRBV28	TGTGCCAGCAGAAAAAGCGGGGAGCTGTTTTTT	CASRKSGELFF
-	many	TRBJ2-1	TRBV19	TGTGCCAGCCGCTCGAGCTCCTACAATGAGCAGTTCTTC	CASRSSSYNEQFF
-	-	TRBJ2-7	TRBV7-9	TGTGCCAGCACGAGAGACAGCGCCTACGAGCAGTACTTC	CASTRDSAYEQYF
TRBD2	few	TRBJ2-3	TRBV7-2	TGTGCCAGCAGCACCACTAGCGTGGGGCCCCCTAGCACAGATACGCAGTATTTT	CASSTTSVGPPSTDTQYF
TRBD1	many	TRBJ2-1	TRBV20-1	TGCAGTGCTAGAGGGGACAGAATTAGGGAGCAGTTCTTC	CSARGDRIREQFF
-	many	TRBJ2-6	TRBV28	TGTGCCAGCAGTTCAAAGATCATTATCTCTGGGGCCAACGTCCTGACTTTC	CASSSKIIISGANVLTF
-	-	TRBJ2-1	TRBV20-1	TGCAGTGCTAGAGCCCCCCCTGTTGGTAGCTCCTACAATGAGCAGTTCTTC	CSARAPPVGSSYNEQFF
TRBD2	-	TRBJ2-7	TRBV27	TGTGCCAGCAGTCCTCGGCCGGGGCTAGCGGGAACCGAGCAGTACTTC	CASSPRPGLAGTEQYF
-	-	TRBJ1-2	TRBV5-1	TGCGCCAGCAGCTTGGACAGGGAGGGTGGCTACACCTTC	CASSLDREGGYTF
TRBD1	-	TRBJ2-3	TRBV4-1	TGCGCCAGCAGCCACCGACAGGGGGACACAGATACGCAGTATTTT	CASSHRQGDTDTQYF
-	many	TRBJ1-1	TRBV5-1	TGCGCCAGCAGATGGGACGGAAACACTGAAGCTTTCTTT	CASRWDGNTEAFF
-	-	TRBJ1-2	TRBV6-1	TGTGCCAGCAGTGGGGCGGAAAGGGGTAACTATGGCTACACCTTC	CASSGAERGNYGYTF
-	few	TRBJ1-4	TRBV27	TGTGCCAGCAGCGAAGGGTCCCGAGGGGAAAAACTGTTTTTT	CASSEGSRGEKLFF
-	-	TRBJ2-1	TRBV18	TGTGCCAGCTCACCTCCGCGGACAGTCGCCTTCTCCTACAATGAGCAGTTCTTC	CASSPPRTVAFSYNEQFF
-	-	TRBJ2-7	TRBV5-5	TGTGCCAGCAGTACTCGGTCGGACTGGTACTCCTACGAGCAGTACTTC	CASSTRSDWYSYEQYF
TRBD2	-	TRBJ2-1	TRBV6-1	TGTGCCAGCAGCCATACCCGGCGGGAGATGGGGGATGAGCAGTTCTTC	CASSHTRREMGDEQFF
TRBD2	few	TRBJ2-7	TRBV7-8	TGTGCCAGCAGCTTACTCGTTAGCGGGAGTAAGACCTACGAGCAGTACTTC	CASSLLVSGSKTYEQYF
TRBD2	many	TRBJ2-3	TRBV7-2	TGTGCCAGCAGCTTAGGGCGGGAGAGTAACACAGATACGCAGTATTTT	CASSLGRESNTDTQYF
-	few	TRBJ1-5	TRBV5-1	TGCGCCAGCAGCATCAACGGGGCCAACGATCAGCCCCAGCATTTT	CASSINGANDQPQHF
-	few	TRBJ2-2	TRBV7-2	TGTGCCAGCAGCTTATCAAACCCGGGGTTGAACACCGGGGAGCTGTTTTTT	CASSLSNPGLNTGELFF
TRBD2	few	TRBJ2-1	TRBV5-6	TGTGCCAGCAGCTGGCGTGCCGGGGGGGCCCTGGGGGAGCAGTTCTTC	CASSWRAGGALGEQFF
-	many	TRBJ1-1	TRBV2	TGTGCCAGCAGTGCGGGCCAAAACACTGAAGCTTTCTTT	CASSAGQNTEAFF
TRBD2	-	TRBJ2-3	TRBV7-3	TGTGCCAGCAGCCTTAGCGGGAGCCTCACAGATACGCAGTATTTT	CASSLSGSLTDTQYF